The TCR beta chain described here comes from a study of T cells in Graves' hyperthyroidism and ophthalmopathy. Study-level background: Staff took peripheral blood when the initial diagnosis was made, before any treatment began.

Whole-study findings and limits: Among clonotypes expanded in thyroid above 0.001, most were also found in blood. Before onset, by a median of about six months, the model predicted ophthalmopathy.

RNA transcripts yielded amplified TCR beta CDR3 regions. The TCR CDR3 first-round RT-PCR relied on the HTBI primer set. MiXCR was run by TCRdb on the multiplex PCR reads, yielding one entry per CDR3 protein. The sample consists of around 350,000 distinct CDR3 sequences, 13% to 15% of them appearing once. The CDR3 has 18 amino acids. Trimming took 3 bases from V and 3 from J; bases not matched to a gene: 16. Germline CDR1 reads DFQATT; CDR2 reads SNEGSKA (reference sequence). This clonotype was seen at least ten times. What it binds is not known. The material sequenced was blood. The sequence came from a woman aged 55-70 years with Graves' ophthalmopathy. The V call is TRBV20-1, the J call TRBJ2-3; 9 bases fit TRBD2. The CDR3 DNA reads TGCAGTGCTAGTGGGGCCTTTTTGGCGGGAGGGTTGACAGATACGCAGTATTTT. Translation gives CSASGAFLAGGLTDTQYF.